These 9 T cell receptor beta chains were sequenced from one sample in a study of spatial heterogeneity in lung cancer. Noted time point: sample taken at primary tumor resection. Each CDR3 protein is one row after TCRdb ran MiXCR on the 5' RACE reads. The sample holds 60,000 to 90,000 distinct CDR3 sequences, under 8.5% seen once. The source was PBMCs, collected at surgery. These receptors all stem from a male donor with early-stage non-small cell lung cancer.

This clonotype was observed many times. In nucleotides, the CDR3 is TGCGCCAGCAGCTTCGGGGCTGTGGATGAGCAGTTCTTC. This codes for CASSFGAVDEQFF. This chain links TRBV5-1 with TRBJ2-1; D possibly uses TRBD1 or TRBD2 (5 bases each). CDR1 SGHRS and CDR2 YFSETQ come from the germline V gene. The CDR3 is 13 residues long. Between the trimmed V and J ends, which lost 2 bases and 8 bases, there was a span of 11 bases. The whole variable domain, filled in from reference TRBV5-1 and TRBJ2-1, reads KAGVTQTPRYLIKTRGQQVTLSCSPISGHRSVSWYQQTPGQGLQFLFEYFSETQRNKGNFPGRFSGRQFSNSRSEMNVSTLELGDSALYLCASSFGAVDEQFFGPGTRLTVL.

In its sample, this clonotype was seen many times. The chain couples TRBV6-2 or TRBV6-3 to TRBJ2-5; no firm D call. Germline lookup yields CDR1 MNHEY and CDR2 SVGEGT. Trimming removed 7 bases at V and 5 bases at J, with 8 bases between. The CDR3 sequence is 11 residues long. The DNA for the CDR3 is TGTGCCAGCACCGTTGCGGAGACCCAGTACTTC. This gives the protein CASTVAETQYF.

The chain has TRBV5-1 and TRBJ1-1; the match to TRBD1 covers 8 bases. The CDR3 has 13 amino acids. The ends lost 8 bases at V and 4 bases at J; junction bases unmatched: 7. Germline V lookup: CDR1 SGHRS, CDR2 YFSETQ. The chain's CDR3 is CASGQGSSTEAFF. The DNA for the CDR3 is TGCGCCAGTGGACAGGGATCGAGCACTGAAGCTTTCTTT.

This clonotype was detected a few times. The CDR3 nucleotides read TGCGCCAGCAGCTTGTCTAGGAGTTCCTACAATGAGCAGTTCTTC. Translated, it gives CASSLSRSSYNEQFF. The chain has TRBV5-1 and TRBJ2-1; D gene unclear. Germline-derived CDR1 and CDR2 are SGHRS and YFSETQ. V was clipped by 1 base and J by 1 base, with 9 bases between them. There are 15 residues in the CDR3.

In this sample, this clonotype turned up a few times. DNA for the CDR3: TGTGCCATCAGTGAGGGCCTGGGGTCGAGCACTGAAGCTTTCTTT. This gives the protein CAISEGLGSSTEAFF. The chain is built from TRBV10-3 and TRBJ1-1; D is uncertain. Germline V lookup: CDR1 ENHRY, CDR2 SYGVKD. The CDR3 runs to 15 residues. The V end was cut by 2 bases, the J end by 4 bases, with 14 bases between.

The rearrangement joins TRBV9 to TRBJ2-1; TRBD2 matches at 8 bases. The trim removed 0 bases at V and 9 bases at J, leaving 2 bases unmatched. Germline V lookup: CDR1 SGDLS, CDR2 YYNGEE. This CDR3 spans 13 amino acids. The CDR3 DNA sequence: TGTGCCAGCAGCGTAGACCTAGCGGGTGAGCAGTTCTTC. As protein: CASSVDLAGEQFF.

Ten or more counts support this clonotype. The CDR3 DNA is TGTGCCAGTCGACAGAGCGGCACAGATACGCAGTATTTT. Translated: CASRQSGTDTQYF. The chain employs TRBV27 and TRBJ2-3, with a weak D call TRBD1 (5 bases). Germline V gene lookup returns CDR1 MNHEY and CDR2 SMNVEV (reference sequence). This CDR3 region has 13 residues. Deletions cut 9 bases from V and 1 base from J, with 11 bases between.

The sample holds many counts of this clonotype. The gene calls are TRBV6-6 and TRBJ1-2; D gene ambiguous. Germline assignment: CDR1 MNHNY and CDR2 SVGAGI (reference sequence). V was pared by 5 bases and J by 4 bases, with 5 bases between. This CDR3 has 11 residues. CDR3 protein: CASSGSYGYTF. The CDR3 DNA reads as TGTGCCAGCAGTGGGTCCTATGGCTACACCTTC.

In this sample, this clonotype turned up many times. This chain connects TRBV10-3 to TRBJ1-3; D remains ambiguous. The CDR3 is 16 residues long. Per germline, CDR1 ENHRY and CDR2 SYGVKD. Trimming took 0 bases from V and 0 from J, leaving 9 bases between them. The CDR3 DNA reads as TGTGCCATCAGTGAGTCGGAGCCGAGCTCTGGAAACACCATATATTTT. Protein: CAISESEPSSGNTIYF.